These T cell receptor beta chains were read from a single sample in a study of cytomegalovirus exposure and HLA in healthy donors. The table came from immunoSEQ multiplex PCR; TCRdb's copy has only in-frame clones and leaves some out. The table includes around 150,000 clones, about three fifths detected once. The source material was PBMCs. Receptor source: a male donor in good health and CMV-seronegative. The CDR3 runs from the conserved cysteine through the conserved F or W. Each record gives: J gene, V gene, D gene, clone size, CDR3 DNA, CDR3 protein. A D gene is named only where the DNA matches it firmly. The size field is filled for only some rows; it gives once, few, many or a size class.

>TRBJ2-2|TRBV6-5|TRBD1|NA
TGTGCCAGCAGTAGACAGGGCGTCGCCGGGGAGCTGTTTTTT
CASSRQGVAGELFF
>TRBJ2-1|TRBV6-6|TRBD2|few
TGTGCCAGCAGTTCCCGACTAGCGGTCGACCGTAATGAGCAGTTCTTC
CASSSRLAVDRNEQFF
>TRBJ2-7|TRBV29-1|TRBD1|NA
TGCAGCGTTGACGTGACAGGGAGTGTGCAGTACTTC
CSVDVTGSVQYF
>TRBJ2-2|TRBV7-8|NA|NA
TGTGCCAGCAGCTTAGTCTCTGGGCCGAACACCGGGGAGCTGTTTTTT
CASSLVSGPNTGELFF
>TRBJ1-2|TRBV2|NA|NA
TGTGCCAGCAGTGATATGAGGAAAGTCTATGGCTACACCTTC
CASSDMRKVYGYTF
>TRBJ2-2|TRBV5-5|TRBD2|NA
TGTGCCAGCAGCTTGGAGGGATGGACGCGGGAGATCACCGGGGAGCTGTTTTTT
CASSLEGWTREITGELFF
>TRBJ2-1|TRBV14|NA|NA
TGTGCCAGCAGCCAATGGCCGCTGGGGTCAGGGGACGATGAGCAGTTCTTC
CASSQWPLGSGDDEQFF
>TRBJ1-3|TRBV2|NA|NA
TGTGCCAGCAGTGTTGAGGTTTCAGGGACAGGAAACACCATATATTTT
CASSVEVSGTGNTIYF
>TRBJ2-3|TRBV10-1|TRBD2|few
TGCGCCAGCAGTCCTAGCGGGGGCTTCACAGATACGCAGTATTTT
CASSPSGGFTDTQYF
>TRBJ2-1|TRBV18|TRBD1|NA
TGTGCCAGCTCACCGCGACGGGACAGGGGGCGACTCTCCTACAATGAGCAGTTCTTC
CASSPRRDRGRLSYNEQFF
>TRBJ2-1|TRBV4-2|TRBD2|NA
TGTGCCAGCAGCCAAGGGGACCGGGGGGGCCTCCATGAGCAGTTCTTC
CASSQGDRGGLHEQFF
>TRBJ2-2|TRBV1|NA|NA
TGCACCAGCAGCCCCCAGGGTGATCACACCGGGGAGCTGTTTTTT
CTSSPQGDHTGELFF
>TRBJ1-4|TRBV19|NA|NA
TGTGCCAGTAGTATTATGTCATGGAGTGGAGAGACCACAACTAATGAAAAACTGTTTTTT
CASSIMSWSGETTTNEKLFF
>TRBJ1-1|TRBV7-6|NA|NA
TGTGCCAGCAGCCCCGTTCCAGGGGTGAAAACTGAAGCTTTCTTT
CASSPVPGVKTEAFF
>TRBJ2-1|TRBV5-6|NA|NA
TGTGCCAGCAGCTTAAGGGGTGGAGGGGACTTCTTC
CASSLRGGGDFF
>TRBJ1-4|TRBV4-1|NA|few
TGCGCCAGCAGCGGAGAGGACAGAACAAGTGAAAAACTGTTTTTT
CASSGEDRTSEKLFF
>TRBJ2-7|TRBV7-8|NA|NA
TGTGCCAGCAGCACAACAGGGTCTATCGGCGAGCAGTACTTC
CASSTTGSIGEQYF